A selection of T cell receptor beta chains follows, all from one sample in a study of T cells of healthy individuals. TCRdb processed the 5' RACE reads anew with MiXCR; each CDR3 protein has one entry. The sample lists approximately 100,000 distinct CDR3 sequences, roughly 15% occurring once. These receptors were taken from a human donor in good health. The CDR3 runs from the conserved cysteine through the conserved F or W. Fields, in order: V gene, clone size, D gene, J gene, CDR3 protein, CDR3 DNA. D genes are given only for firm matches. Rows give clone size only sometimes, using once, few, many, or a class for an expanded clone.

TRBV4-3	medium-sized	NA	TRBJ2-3	CASSQAYDSRTDTQYF	TGCGCCAGCAGCCAGGCCTATGACAGCCGGACAGATACGCAGTATTTT
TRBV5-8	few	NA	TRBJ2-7	CASSLVDSSYEQYF	TGTGCCAGCAGCTTGGTTGATTCCTCCTACGAGCAGTACTTC
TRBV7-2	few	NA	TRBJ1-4	CASSLSWATNEKLFF	TGTGCCAGCAGCTTATCCTGGGCGACTAATGAAAAACTGTTTTTT
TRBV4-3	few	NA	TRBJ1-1	CASSPNGGGVTAFF	TGCGCCAGCAGCCCCAACGGCGGCGGGGTAACGGCTTTCTTT
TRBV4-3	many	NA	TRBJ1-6	CASSQSTAYNSPLHF	TGCGCCAGCAGCCAATCTACAGCTTATAATTCACCCCTCCACTTT
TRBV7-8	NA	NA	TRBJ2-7	CASSLVAGHEQYF	TGTGCCAGCAGCTTGGTGGCAGGACACGAGCAGTACTTC
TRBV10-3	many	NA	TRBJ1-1	CAISGGEMNTEAFF	TGTGCCATCAGTGGGGGGGAAATGAACACTGAAGCTTTCTTT
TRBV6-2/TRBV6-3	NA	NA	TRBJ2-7	CASSYSKAAHSYEQYF	TGTGCCAGCAGTTACTCGAAAGCGGCCCATTCCTACGAGCAGTACTTC
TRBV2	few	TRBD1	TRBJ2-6	CASRGTDTATFSGANVLTF	TGTGCCAGCAGGGGGACAGATACCGCCACCTTCTCTGGGGCCAACGTCCTGACTTTC
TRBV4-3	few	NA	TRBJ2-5	CASSQDRLNPPTQYF	TGCGCCAGCAGCCAAGATCGGCTGAACCCCCCGACCCAGTACTTC
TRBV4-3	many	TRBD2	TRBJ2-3	CASSRNGGGATDTQYF	TGCGCCAGCAGCCGGAATGGCGGGGGGGCCACAGATACGCAGTATTTT
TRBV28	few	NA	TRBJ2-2	CASSFLDVGVNTGELFF	TGTGCCAGCAGTTTTTTAGATGTGGGGGTAAACACCGGGGAGCTGTTTTTT
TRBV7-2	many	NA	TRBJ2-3	CASSFLRTSTDTQYF	TGTGCCAGCAGCTTCCTCCGGACTAGCACAGATACGCAGTATTTT
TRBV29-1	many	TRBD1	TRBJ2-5	CSVGQDRGGFETQYF	TGCAGCGTTGGGCAGGACAGGGGGGGCTTTGAGACCCAGTACTTC
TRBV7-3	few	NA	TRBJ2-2	CASSLGFTGELFF	TGTGCCAGCAGCTTAGGGTTCACCGGGGAGCTGTTTTTT
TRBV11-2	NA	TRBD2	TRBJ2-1	CASSFTSGTYNEQFF	TGTGCCAGCAGCTTCACTAGCGGAACCTACAATGAGCAGTTCTTC
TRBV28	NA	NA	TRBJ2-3	CASSLGALERSTDTQYF	TGTGCCAGCAGTTTGGGCGCGCTGGAGCGTAGCACAGATACGCAGTATTTT
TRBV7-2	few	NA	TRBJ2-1	CASSFAQDNEQFF	TGTGCCAGCAGCTTCGCCCAGGACAATGAGCAGTTCTTC
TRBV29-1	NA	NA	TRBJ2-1	CSVEDRGGEDEQFF	TGCAGCGTTGAAGATCGGGGCGGGGAGGATGAGCAGTTCTTC
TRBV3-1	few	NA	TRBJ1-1	CASSQDPTGRLEAFF	TGTGCCAGCAGCCAAGACCCAACCGGGAGGCTTGAAGCTTTCTTT
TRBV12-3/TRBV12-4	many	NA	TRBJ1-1	CASSLPGAEAFF	TGTGCCAGCAGCCTCCCGGGGGCTGAAGCTTTCTTT
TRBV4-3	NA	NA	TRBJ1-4	CASSQGSRSLNEKLFF	TGCGCCAGCAGCCAAGGTAGCCGCAGTTTAAATGAAAAACTGTTTTTT
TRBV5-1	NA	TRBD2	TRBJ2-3	CASSVGLAGGDTQYF	TGCGCCAGCAGCGTGGGACTAGCGGGCGGAGATACGCAGTATTTT
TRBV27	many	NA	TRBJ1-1	CASSFPGQARFF	TGTGCCAGCAGTTTCCCGGGACAAGCAAGGTTCTTT
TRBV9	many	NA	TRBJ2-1	CASSPSRSYNEQFF	TGTGCCAGCAGCCCCTCCCGATCCTACAATGAGCAGTTCTTC
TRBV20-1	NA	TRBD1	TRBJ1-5	CSARGGGAPQHF	TGCAGTGCTAGGGGAGGGGGCGCGCCCCAGCATTTT
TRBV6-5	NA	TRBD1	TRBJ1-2	CATSGGSGPYYGYTF	TGTGCCACCTCAGGGGGTTCAGGGCCTTACTATGGCTACACCTTC
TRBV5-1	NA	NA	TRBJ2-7	CASKDERAGSYEQYF	TGCGCCAGCAAGGACGAACGGGCGGGCTCCTACGAGCAGTACTTC
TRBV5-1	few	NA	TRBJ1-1	CASSRDSPNTEAFF	TGCGCCAGCAGCCGAGACAGCCCGAACACTGAAGCTTTCTTT
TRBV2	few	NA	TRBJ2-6	CASSDGGSGANVLTF	TGTGCCAGCAGTGACGGTGGATCTGGGGCCAACGTCCTGACTTTC
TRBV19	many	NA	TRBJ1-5	CASSTSRTRGGNQPQHF	TGTGCCAGTAGTACCTCGCGGACGCGTGGGGGCAATCAGCCCCAGCATTTT
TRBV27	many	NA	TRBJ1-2	CASSPYNYGYTF	TGTGCCAGCAGTCCATACAACTATGGCTACACCTTC
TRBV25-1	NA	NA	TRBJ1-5	CASSEWEGDQPQHF	TGTGCCAGCAGTGAATGGGAGGGGGATCAGCCCCAGCATTTT
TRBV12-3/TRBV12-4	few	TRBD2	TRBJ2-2	CASNLAGANTGELFF	TGTGCCAGCAACCTAGCGGGGGCGAACACCGGGGAGCTGTTTTTT
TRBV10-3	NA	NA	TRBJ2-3	CAISVPSTDTQYF	TGTGCCATCAGTGTCCCTAGCACAGATACGCAGTATTTT
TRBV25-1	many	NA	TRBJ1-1	CASSGRHGRRTEAFF	TGTGCCAGCAGTGGTAGACATGGGAGAAGGACTGAAGCTTTCTTT
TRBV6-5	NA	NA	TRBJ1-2	CASSQQGRAYGYTF	TGTGCCAGCAGCCAACAGGGTCGGGCCTATGGCTACACCTTC
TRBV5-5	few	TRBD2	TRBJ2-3	CASSLDGTSFGDTQYF	TGTGCCAGCAGCTTGGATGGGACTAGCTTTGGAGATACGCAGTATTTT
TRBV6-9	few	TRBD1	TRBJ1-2	CAPTRTGNDGYTF	TGTGCCCCTACCCGGACAGGGAATGATGGCTACACCTTC
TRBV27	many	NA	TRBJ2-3	CASTGQDTQYF	TGTGCCAGCACAGGTCAGGATACGCAGTATTTT
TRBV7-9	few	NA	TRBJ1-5	CASSLTVYSNQPQHF	TGTGCCAGCAGCTTAACGGTGTATAGCAATCAGCCCCAGCATTTT
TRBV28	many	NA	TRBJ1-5	CASSLRADYSNQPQHF	TGTGCCAGCAGTTTACGGGCAGACTATAGCAATCAGCCCCAGCATTTT
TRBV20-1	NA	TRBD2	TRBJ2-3	CSARGGSPDTQYF	TGCAGTGCTAGGGGCGGGAGCCCAGATACGCAGTATTTT
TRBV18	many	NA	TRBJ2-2	CASSRAGELFF	TGTGCCAGCTCACGGGCCGGGGAGCTGTTTTTT